Listed below are T cell receptor beta chains from one sample, sequenced in a study of cytomegalovirus exposure and HLA in healthy donors. The repertoire was sequenced with immunoSEQ multiplex PCR; TCRdb's copy has only in-frame clones and lacks some. Among roughly 120,000 clones listed, over 6.5% were seen once. The material sequenced was PBMCs. The receptors stem from a woman aged 40 to 50 in good health and CMV-seropositive. The CDR3 runs from the conserved cysteine through the conserved F or W. A D gene is named only where the DNA matches it firmly. Some rows have no size entry. The others give once, few or many, or a class for an expanded clone.

TRBJ1-1 TRBV19 few . TGTGCCAGTAGTATAAAGGGGTCCGGTCTTGCCACTGAAGCTTTCTTT CASSIKGSGLATEAFF
TRBJ2-2 TRBV19 . TRBD1 TGTGCCAGTAGTCCCGGGACAGGGTCGGGCGGGGAGCTGTTTTTT CASSPGTGSGGELFF
TRBJ2-2 TRBV10-2 . TRBD2 TGCGCCAGCAGTGAGATAATGGAGCGGGGTAGCACCGGGGAGCTGTTTTTT CASSEIMERGSTGELFF
TRBJ1-1 TRBV19 . . TGTGCCAGTAGCAGATACCACAGGAGGGCGAGTTTTGACACTGAAGCTTTCTTT CASSRYHRRASFDTEAFF
TRBJ1-6 TRBV7-8 few . TGTGCCAGCAGCTTAGCGCGGGTGGGGAATTCACCCCTCCACTTT CASSLARVGNSPLHF
TRBJ2-7 TRBV29-1 . . TGCAGCGTTGAAATGTGGCAGGGCGGGCAGTACTTC CSVEMWQGGQYF
TRBJ1-5 TRBV19 many TRBD1 TGTGCCAGTAGTATTCTACAGGGGAGCAATCAGCCCCAGCATTTT CASSILQGSNQPQHF
TRBJ1-5 TRBV9 few . TGTGCCAGCAGCGTAGGGCAGGGATACAATCAGCCCCAGCATTTT CASSVGQGYNQPQHF
TRBJ1-1 TRBV9 few . TGTGCCAGCAGCCCCCAAGAGAGGGGGAGAGCTTTCTTT CASSPQERGRAFF
TRBJ2-7 TRBV15 . TRBD1 TGTGCCACCAGCAGAGGAGGGACAGTCTCCTACGAGCAGTACTTC CATSRGGTVSYEQYF
TRBJ1-1 TRBV19 . . TGTGCCAGTAGTACCCGGAGGCGGAACACTGAAGCTTTCTTT CASSTRRRNTEAFF
TRBJ2-7 TRBV5-1 few . TGCGCCAGCAGCTTGGGGGCAGGTATCCACGAGCAGTACTTC CASSLGAGIHEQYF
TRBJ1-1 TRBV19 . TRBD1 TGTGCCAGTACCCCCTCGGGACAGAGGAACACTGAAGCTTTCTTT CASTPSGQRNTEAFF
TRBJ2-1 TRBV9 . TRBD2 TGTGCCAGCAGCGTAGGCCGAGGGACTAGCGGAGATTACAATGAGCAGTTCTTC CASSVGRGTSGDYNEQFF
TRBJ2-7 TRBV28 few TRBD1 TGTGCCAGCAGGCCTACAGGGGACCGAACCTACGAGCAGTACTTC CASRPTGDRTYEQYF
TRBJ2-3 TRBV14 . . TGTGCCAGCAGCCAAGATCTAGGGGGGGGCACAGATACGCAGTATTTT CASSQDLGGGTDTQYF
TRBJ1-3 TRBV19 . . TGTGCCAGTAGTATTCTTTCGGGGATATTTCTCGGAAACACCATATATTTT CASSILSGIFLGNTIYF
TRBJ1-5 TRBV19 . . TGTGCCAGTAAAAACGAGAACGAGTATAGCAATCAGCCCCAGCATTTT CASKNENEYSNQPQHF
TRBJ1-4 TRBV6-5 few . TGTGCCAGCAGTTACAGGGACACCCATCGCGACGAAAAACTGTTTTTT CASSYRDTHRDEKLFF
TRBJ1-4 TRBV5-1 . . TGCGCCAGCAGCAACTGGGACATTGGTGAAAAACTGTTTTTT CASSNWDIGEKLFF
TRBJ1-4 TRBV19 . TRBD1 TGTGCCAGTAGTGCTAACCCGGGCCGGACAGGTCGTGAAAAACTGTTTTTT CASSANPGRTGREKLFF
TRBJ1-2 TRBV29-1 . TRBD1 TGCAGCGCCGGGACAGTCTATGGCTACACCTTC CSAGTVYGYTF
TRBJ2-3 TRBV9 few TRBD2 TGTGCCAGCAGCGTTAGCGGGGAAGATACGCAGTATTTT CASSVSGEDTQYF
TRBJ2-3 TRBV7-8 . . TGTGCCAGCAGCTTGACTCCTCCCGGGGATACGCAGTATTTT CASSLTPPGDTQYF
TRBJ1-2 TRBV10-3 few TRBD1 TGTGCCATCAGGGGGACAGGGCCTAACTATGGCTACACCTTC CAIRGTGPNYGYTF
TRBJ1-3 TRBV4-1 . . TGCGCCAGCAGCCAGCAACAGGGTTCTGGAAACACCATATATTTT CASSQQQGSGNTIYF
TRBJ2-1 TRBV11-3 . . TGTGCCAGCAGCTTAGGGCAGTACAATGAGCAGTTCTTC CASSLGQYNEQFF
TRBJ2-3 TRBV7-6 . . TGTGCCAGCAGTTATGGGAGGACAGATACGCAGTATTTT CASSYGRTDTQYF
TRBJ2-3 TRBV27 . TRBD1 TGTGCCAGCAGTTTATCCGGGACAGGGGGGAGAGATACGCAGTATTTT CASSLSGTGGRDTQYF
TRBJ1-2 TRBV4-1 . . TGCGCCAGCAGCCAAGAGCCGGGAACAGGCTACACCTTC CASSQEPGTGYTF
TRBJ1-3 TRBV19 few TRBD1 TGTGCCAGTAGTATCGGGGACAGCGGAGGAAACACCATATATTTT CASSIGDSGGNTIYF
TRBJ2-7 TRBV10-1 . . TGCGCCAGCAGTGAGTCGGGGGGAACCTACGAGCAGTACTTC CASSESGGTYEQYF
TRBJ2-1 TRBV7-2 few TRBD2 TGTGCCAGCAGCTCCTCAGCGGGGGGAGACGAGCAGTTCTTC CASSSSAGGDEQFF
TRBJ2-1 TRBV6-4 . TRBD2 TGTGCCAGCAGTGACGGCGGGGGGGCGGTGATCCCCTACAATGAGCAGTTCTTC CASSDGGGAVIPYNEQFF
TRBJ1-6 TRBV7-9 . . TGTGCCAGCAGCTTAGGGACAGAAAATTCACCCCTCCACTTT CASSLGTENSPLHF
TRBJ1-1 TRBV2 few . TGTGCCAGCAGCCCCGGGAACACTGAAGCTTTCTTT CASSPGNTEAFF
TRBJ1-5 TRBV7-6 few TRBD1 TGTGCCAGCAGCTTGGGGACAGGGGCTCGGCAGCCCCAGCATTTT CASSLGTGARQPQHF
TRBJ1-5 TRBV6-1 few . TGTGCCAGCAGTGAACCGGGAGATCAGCCCCAGCATTTT CASSEPGDQPQHF
TRBJ2-3 TRBV2 few . TGTGCCAGCAGTGGGGACACGTGGGATACGCAGTATTTT CASSGDTWDTQYF
TRBJ1-3 TRBV19 once . TGTGCCAGTAGTATAGATATGCGGGTTTCTGGAAACACCATATATTTT CASSIDMRVSGNTIYF
TRBJ1-4 TRBV19 . . TGTGCCAGTAGTCCTCCCGGGTCCTCTAATGAAAAACTGTTTTTT CASSPPGSSNEKLFF
TRBJ1-1 TRBV28 . . TGTGCCAGCAGTCTGGGAGGGATGTGGACTGAAGCTTTCTTT CASSLGGMWTEAFF
TRBJ2-7 TRBV6-1 . TRBD1 TGTGCCAGCAGGGGAGGGACAGGGGAGGCCTACGAGCAGTACTTC CASRGGTGEAYEQYF